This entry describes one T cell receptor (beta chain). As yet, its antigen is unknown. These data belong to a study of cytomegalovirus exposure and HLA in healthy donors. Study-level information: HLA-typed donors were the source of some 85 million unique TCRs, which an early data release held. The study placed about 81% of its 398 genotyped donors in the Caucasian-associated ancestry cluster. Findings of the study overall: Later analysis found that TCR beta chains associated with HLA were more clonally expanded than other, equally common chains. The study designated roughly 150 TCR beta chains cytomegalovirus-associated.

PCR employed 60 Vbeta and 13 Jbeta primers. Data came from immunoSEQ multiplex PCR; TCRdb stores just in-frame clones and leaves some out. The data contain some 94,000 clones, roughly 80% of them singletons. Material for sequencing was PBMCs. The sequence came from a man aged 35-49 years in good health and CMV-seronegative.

CDR3 nucleotide sequence: TGTGCCAGCAGTGTCCCTATACCCTACGAGCAGTACTTC. Residues: CASSVPIPYEQYF. V is TRBV28 and J is TRBJ2-7; D unresolved. The V end was cut by 5 bases, the J end by 2 bases, with 10 bases between. In germline, CDR1 is MDHEN, CDR2 SYDVKM. The length of the CDR3 is 13 residues.